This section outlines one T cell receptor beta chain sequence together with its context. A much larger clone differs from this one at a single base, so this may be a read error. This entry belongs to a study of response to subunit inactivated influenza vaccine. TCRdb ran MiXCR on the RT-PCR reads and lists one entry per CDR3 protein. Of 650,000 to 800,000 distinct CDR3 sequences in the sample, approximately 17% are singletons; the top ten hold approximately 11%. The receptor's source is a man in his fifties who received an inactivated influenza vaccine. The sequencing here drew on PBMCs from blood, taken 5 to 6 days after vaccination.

The CDR3 here is CASSVANSGDTQYF. CDR3 in DNA: TGTGCCAGCAGCGTAGCTAACAGTGGGGATACGCAGTATTTT. This sequence joins TRBV9 and TRBJ2-3; D remains ambiguous. The CDR3 has 14 residues. V was clipped by 0 bases and J by 6 bases, with 11 bases between them. Germline loops: CDR1 SGDLS, CDR2 YYNGEE.